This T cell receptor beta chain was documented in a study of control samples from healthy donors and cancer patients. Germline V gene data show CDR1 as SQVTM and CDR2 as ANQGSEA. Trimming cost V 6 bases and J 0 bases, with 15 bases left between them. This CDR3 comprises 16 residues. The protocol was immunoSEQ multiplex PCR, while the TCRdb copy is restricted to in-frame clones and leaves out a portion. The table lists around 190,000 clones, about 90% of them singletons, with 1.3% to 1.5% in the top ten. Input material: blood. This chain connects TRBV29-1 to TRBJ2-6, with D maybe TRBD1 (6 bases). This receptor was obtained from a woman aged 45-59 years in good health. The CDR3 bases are TGCAGCGTGAGGGGGATATCAAGCTCTGGGGCCAACGTCCTGACTTTC. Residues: CSVRGISSSGANVLTF. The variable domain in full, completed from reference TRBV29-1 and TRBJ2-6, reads SAVISQKPSRDICQRGTSLTIQCQVDSQVTMMFWYRQQPGQSLTLIATANQGSEATYESGFVIDKFPISRPNLTFSTLTVSNMSPEDSSIYLCSVRGISSSGANVLTFGAGSRLTVL.